This T cell receptor beta chain was documented in a study of blood T cell repertoires in COVID-19. As for the study in general: Nucleic acid was either cDNA or gDNA, and it came from T cells, B-cell-depleted T cells, or PBMCs.

Self-reported history from a screening survey and questionnaire set each donor's cohort. Germline CDR1 is MNHEY and CDR2 is SVGAGI. The CDR3 is 15 amino acids. V lost 0 bases and J lost 0, with 6 bases in between. Here immunoSEQ multiplex PCR was the method, and the copy in TCRdb shows in-frame clones only, minus some. The table shows fewer than 500,000 clones, with around 87% occurring only once. The material sequenced was PBMCs or T cells enriched from blood (not recorded which). This TCR was sampled from a woman aged 25 to 39 with acute COVID-19. The chain carries TRBV6-5 and TRBJ2-1; tentatively, D is TRBD2 (6 bases). The CDR3, as DNA: TGTGCCAGCAGTTACTCGACTAGCTCCTACAATGAGCAGTTCTTC. Protein: CASSYSTSSYNEQFF.